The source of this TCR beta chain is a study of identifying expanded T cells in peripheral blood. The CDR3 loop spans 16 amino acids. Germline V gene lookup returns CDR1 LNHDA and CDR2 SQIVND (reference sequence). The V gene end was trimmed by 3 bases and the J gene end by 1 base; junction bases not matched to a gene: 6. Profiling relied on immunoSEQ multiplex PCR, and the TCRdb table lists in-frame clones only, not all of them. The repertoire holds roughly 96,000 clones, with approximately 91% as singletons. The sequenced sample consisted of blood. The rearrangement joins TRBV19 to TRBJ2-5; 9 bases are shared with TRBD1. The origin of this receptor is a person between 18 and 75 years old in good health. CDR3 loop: CASSMGTGPIQETQYF. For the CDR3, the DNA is TGTGCCAGTAGTATGGGGACAGGGCCTATCCAAGAGACCCAGTACTTC.